The rows below give T cell receptor beta chains drawn from one sample of a study of cytomegalovirus exposure and HLA in healthy donors. Sequencing was performed with immunoSEQ multiplex PCR; in TCRdb, only in-frame clones are kept and a portion is missing. The repertoire includes some 180,000 clones, 70% to 85% of them detected once, and more than 0.95% sits in the top ten. Sequencing was done on a sample of PBMCs. All receptors derive from a girl aged 2-15 years in good health and CMV-seropositive. Each CDR3 is given without its conserved first and last residue.

J	V	CDR3
NA	TRBV5-4	ASSGGTSRTYEQY
TRBJ1-1	TRBV6-1	ASSEETGLNTEAF
TRBJ2-1	TRBV11-2	ASSYTGGSRNEQF
TRBJ2-3	TRBV28	ASSWGLAVTDTQY
TRBJ2-1	TRBV28	ASSFPIRGNEQF
TRBJ1-5	TRBV2	ASSETSRSWGPQH
TRBJ1-4	TRBV6-1	ASSEQFTNEKLF
TRBJ2-3	TRBV5-6	ASSLAHVGRDITDTQY
TRBJ2-5	TRBV5-4	ASSFGQQETQY
TRBJ2-3	TRBV2	ASSGPGTSSQGALDTQY
TRBJ2-1	TRBV10-3	AISDQVRFVTSGRNNEQF
TRBJ1-1	TRBV5-1	ASSFGGDTEAF
TRBJ2-3	TRBV15	ATSSFWRGNTDTQY
TRBJ2-1	TRBV9	ASSVGASGSNNEQF
TRBJ2-5	TRBV5-4	ASSSGQGIGEQY
TRBJ2-2	TRBV2	ASRGQGGVGELF
TRBJ2-7	TRBV27	ASSFQDRAYEQY
TRBJ1-2	TRBV28	RTGTGNYGYT